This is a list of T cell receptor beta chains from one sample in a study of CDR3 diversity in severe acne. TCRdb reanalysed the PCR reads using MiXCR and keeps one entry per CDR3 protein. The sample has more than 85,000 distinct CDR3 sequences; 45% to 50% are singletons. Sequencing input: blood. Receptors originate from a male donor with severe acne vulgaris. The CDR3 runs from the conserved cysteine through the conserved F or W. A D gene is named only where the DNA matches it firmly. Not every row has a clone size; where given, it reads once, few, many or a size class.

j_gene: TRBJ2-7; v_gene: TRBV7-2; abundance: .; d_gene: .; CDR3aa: CASSSGAGEQYF; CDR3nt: TGTGCCAGCAGCTCTGGCGCTGGGGAGCAGTACTTC
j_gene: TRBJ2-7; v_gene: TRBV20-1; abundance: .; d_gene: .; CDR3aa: CSARGQDNEQYF; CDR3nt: TGCAGTGCTAGAGGCCAGGACAACGAGCAGTACTTC
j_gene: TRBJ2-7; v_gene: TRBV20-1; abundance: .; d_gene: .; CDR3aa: CSARDQTSEQYF; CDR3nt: TGCAGTGCTAGAGATCAGACTAGCGAGCAGTACTTC
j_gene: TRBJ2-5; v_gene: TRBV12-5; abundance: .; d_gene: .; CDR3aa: CASGSPNHDGEKKQETQYF; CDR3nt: TGTGCTAGTGGTTCCCCTAACCACGATGGGGAAAAGAAACAAGAGACCCAGTACTTC
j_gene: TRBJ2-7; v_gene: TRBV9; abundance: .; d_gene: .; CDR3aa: CASSVGQSSSYEQYF; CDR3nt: TGTGCCAGCAGCGTAGGACAATCCAGCTCCTACGAGCAGTACTTC
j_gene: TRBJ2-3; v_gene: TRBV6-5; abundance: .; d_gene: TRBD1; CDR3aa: CASSYSLTGEDTQYF; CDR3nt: TGTGCCAGCAGTTACTCGCTGACAGGGGAGGATACGCAGTATTTT
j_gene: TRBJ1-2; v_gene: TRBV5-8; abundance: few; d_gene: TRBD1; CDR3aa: CASSPGQGLGYTF; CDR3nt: TGTGCCAGCAGCCCCGGACAGGGGTTGGGCTACACCTTC
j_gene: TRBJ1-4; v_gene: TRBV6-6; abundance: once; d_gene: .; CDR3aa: CASSPAVSFNEKLFF; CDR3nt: TGTGCCAGCAGTCCCGCAGTTAGTTTCAATGAAAAACTGTTTTTT
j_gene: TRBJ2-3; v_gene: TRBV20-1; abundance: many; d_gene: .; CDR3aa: CSARDAGLATDTQYF; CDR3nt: TGCAGTGCTAGAGATGCGGGTCTGGCCACAGATACGCAGTATTTT
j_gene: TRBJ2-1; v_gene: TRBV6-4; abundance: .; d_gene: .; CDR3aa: CASSDAGLGTLNEQFF; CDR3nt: TGTGCCAGCAGTGACGCCGGGCTGGGGACTTTAAATGAGCAGTTCTTC
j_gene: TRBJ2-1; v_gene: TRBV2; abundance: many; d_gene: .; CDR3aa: CASSEIRREFF; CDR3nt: TGTGCCAGCAGTGAAATTCGACGGGAGTTCTTC
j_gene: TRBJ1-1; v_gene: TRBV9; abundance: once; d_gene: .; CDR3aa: CASSPPGKVSEAFF; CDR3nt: TGTGCCAGCAGCCCCCCAGGGAAAGTCAGTGAAGCTTTCTTT
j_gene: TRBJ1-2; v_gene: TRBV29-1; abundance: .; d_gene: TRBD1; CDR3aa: CSVRDRDDHYGYTF; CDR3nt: TGCAGCGTCCGGGACAGGGATGATCACTATGGCTACACCTTC
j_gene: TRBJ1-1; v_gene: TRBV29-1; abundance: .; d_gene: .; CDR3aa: CSVEESTEAFF; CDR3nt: TGCAGCGTTGAAGAATCCACTGAAGCTTTCTTT
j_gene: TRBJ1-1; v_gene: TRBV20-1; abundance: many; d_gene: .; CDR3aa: CSARANRVGTEAFF; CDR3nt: TGCAGTGCTCGGGCCAACAGGGTGGGGACTGAAGCTTTCTTT
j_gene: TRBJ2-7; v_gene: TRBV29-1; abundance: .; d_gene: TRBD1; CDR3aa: CSVEVPGQVTDGQYF; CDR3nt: TGCAGCGTTGAAGTGCCGGGACAGGTCACGGACGGGCAGTACTTC
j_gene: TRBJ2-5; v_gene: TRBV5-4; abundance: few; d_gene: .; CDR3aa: CASSSLSALARAETQYF; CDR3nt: TGTGCCAGCAGCTCCCTTTCTGCTCTAGCTCGGGCCGAGACCCAGTACTTC
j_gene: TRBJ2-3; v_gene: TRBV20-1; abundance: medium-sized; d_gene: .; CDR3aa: CSPRGGDTQYF; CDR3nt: TGCAGCCCTCGGGGCGGAGATACGCAGTATTTT
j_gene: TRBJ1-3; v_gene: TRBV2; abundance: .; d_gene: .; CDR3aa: CASFGGHTIYF; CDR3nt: TGTGCCAGCTTCGGGGGACACACCATATATTTT
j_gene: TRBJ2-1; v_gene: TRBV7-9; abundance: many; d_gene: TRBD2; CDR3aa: CASSLIASGEYNEQFF; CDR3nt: TGTGCCAGCAGCTTAATCGCTAGCGGGGAGTACAATGAGCAGTTCTTC
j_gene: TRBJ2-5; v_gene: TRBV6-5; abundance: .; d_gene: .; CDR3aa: CASSRVQGGGETQYF; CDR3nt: TGTGCCAGCAGTCGGGTACAGGGTGGCGGGGAGACCCAGTACTTC
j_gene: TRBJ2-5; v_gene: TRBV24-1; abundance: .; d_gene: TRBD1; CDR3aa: CATSPAQGAETQYF; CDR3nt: TGTGCCACCAGCCCGGCACAGGGGGCTGAGACCCAGTACTTC
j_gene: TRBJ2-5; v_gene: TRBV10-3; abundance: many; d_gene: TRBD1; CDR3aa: CAIRRQGEETQYF; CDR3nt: TGTGCCATCAGAAGACAGGGGGAAGAGACCCAGTACTTC
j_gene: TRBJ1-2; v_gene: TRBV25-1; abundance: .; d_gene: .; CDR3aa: CASSYDRNYGYTF; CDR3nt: TGTGCCAGCAGTTACGACAGGAACTATGGCTACACCTTC
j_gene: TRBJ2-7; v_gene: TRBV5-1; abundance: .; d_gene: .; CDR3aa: CASSTGLYEQYF; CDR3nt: TGCGCCAGCAGCACGGGACTGTACGAGCAGTACTTC
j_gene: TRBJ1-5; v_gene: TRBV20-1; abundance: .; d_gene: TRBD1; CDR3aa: CSARDGQGRNQPQHF; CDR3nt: TGCAGTGCTCGGGATGGACAGGGTAGGAATCAGCCCCAGCATTTT
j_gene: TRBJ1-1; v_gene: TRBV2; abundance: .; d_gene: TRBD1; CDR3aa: CASSERTGMKTEAFF; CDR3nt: TGTGCCAGCAGTGAGAGGACAGGGATGAAGACTGAAGCTTTCTTT